This TCR beta chain was retrieved from a study of T-cell memory formation after mild COVID-19. As concerns this clonotype: Its antigen is currently unknown.

TCRdb called the 5' RACE reads again in MiXCR, with one record for every CDR3 protein. The profile shows about 150,000 distinct CDR3 sequences, approximately 25% of them singletons. Trimming pared 5 bases from V and 5 bases from J, leaving 9 bases between. Germline V gives CDR1 DFQATT, CDR2 SNEGSKA (reference sequence). The CDR3 is made up of 11 amino acids. Study-level results: Cross-reactive memory apparently joined, as some responding clones appeared in pre-infection memory.

This sequence was found in an adult woman who had mild COVID-19 (a few samples of this study predate the infection). Cell type and time point are not known. The sequenced material came from PBMCs or a T cell subset sorted from them (not recorded which). The V call is TRBV20-1, the J call TRBJ1-2; D ambiguous. In DNA, the CDR3 is TGCAGTGCTCGGGATGGGTATGGCTACACCTTC. It yields the protein CSARDGYGYTF.